These 9 T cell receptor beta chains originate from one sample sequenced in a study of cytomegalovirus exposure and HLA in healthy donors. The PCR contained 60 Vbeta and 13 Jbeta primers. Sequencing used immunoSEQ multiplex PCR; TCRdb keeps in-frame clones, though not all of them. Counted here are about 150,000 clones, over 60% occurring once; the ten biggest clones make up around 3%. The material sequenced was PBMCs. These receptors originate from a woman between 25 and 40 years old in good health and CMV-seropositive.

For the CDR3, the DNA is TGTGCCAGCAGCTCCTGGAGGGCCATTAATGAAAAACTGTTTTTT. This gives the protein CASSSWRAINEKLFF. The chain has TRBV5-5 and TRBJ1-4; D is uncertain. Per the germline V gene, CDR1 is SGHKS and CDR2 is YYEKEE (reference sequence). This CDR3 contains 15 residues. V gave up 3 bases and J gave up 4 bases, with 13 bases separating them.

A few counts support this clone. The chain joins TRBV9 to TRBJ1-5; 8 bases are a match to TRBD1. The V and J ends lost 2 bases and 5 bases, in that order; junction bases with no gene match: 6. Germline CDR1 reads SGDLS; CDR2 reads YYNGEE. The CDR3 runs 15 residues. The CDR3 sequence is CASSVDGTGDQPQHF. The CDR3 nucleotides are TGTGCCAGCAGCGTGGACGGGACAGGAGATCAGCCCCAGCATTTT. The variable domain in full, with the rest retrieved from reference TRBV9 and TRBJ1-5, is DSGVTQTPKHLITATGQRVTLRCSPRSGDLSVYWYQQSLDQGLQFLIQYYNGEERAKGNILERFSAQQFPDLHSELNLSSLELGDSALYFCASSVDGTGDQPQHFGDGTRLSIL.

The genes are TRBV11-2 and TRBJ2-7, with D possibly matching TRBD1 (5 bases). The CDR3 has 15 residues. Trimming removed 3 bases at V and 4 bases at J, with 16 bases between. Germline V lookup: CDR1 SGHAT, CDR2 FQNNGV. The CDR3 loop is CASSFSRGDPYEQYF. The CDR3 DNA is TGTGCCAGCAGCTTCTCTAGGGGCGACCCTTACGAGCAGTACTTC.

The rearrangement joins TRBV19 to TRBJ2-1; D uncertain. Germline CDR1 reads LNHDA; CDR2 reads SQIVND (reference sequence). The length of the CDR3 is 11 residues. The V and J ends lost 7 bases and 3 bases respectively, with 4 bases between them. DNA of the CDR3: TGTGCCAGTAACTTCTACAATGAGCAGTTCTTC. This encodes CASNFYNEQFF.

The chain uses TRBV4-1 and TRBJ1-4; D call uncertain. Deletions cut 3 bases from V and 7 bases from J, with 9 bases between. The CDR3 has 13 residues. Germline CDR1 MGHRA, CDR2 YSYEKL. CDR3: CASSQTAGEKLFF. The CDR3 nucleotides are TGCGCCAGCAGCCAGACCGCGGGTGAAAAACTGTTTTTT.

V gene TRBV4-2 combines with J gene TRBJ2-1; 11 nucleotides match TRBD2. The CDR3 spans 16 residues. The germline CDR1 and CDR2 sequences are LGHNA and YNFKEQ. V trimming: 1 base; J trimming: 10 bases; junction bases outside the gene matches: 9. CDR3 sequence (DNA): TGTGCCAGCAGCCAAGCTTCACTAGCGGGAGCACAGGAGCAGTTCTTC. Translating it yields CASSQASLAGAQEQFF.

The genes are TRBV4-1 and TRBJ2-2; TRBD2 is a possible D gene (7 bases). Germline values: CDR1 MGHRA, CDR2 YSYEKL. This CDR3 has 15 residues. Trimming removed 4 bases from V and 4 bases from J, with 13 bases in between. This CDR3 reads CASSLGGGGTGELFF. The CDR3 nucleotides read TGCGCCAGCAGCCTTGGGGGCGGGGGCACCGGGGAGCTGTTTTTT.

As DNA, the CDR3 is TGCGCCAGCAGCAAAGTTACCGGGACAAACGCTATTGAGCAGTACTTC. Its translation is CASSKVTGTNAIEQYF. The chain recombines TRBV5-1 with TRBJ2-7, with a tentative D call TRBD1 (6 bases). The germline V gene has CDR1 SGHRS and CDR2 YFSETQ. Deletions cut 4 bases from V and 7 bases from J, with 24 bases between. The CDR3 is 16 residues long.

The rearrangement links TRBV27 to TRBJ2-7, with 7 bases fitting TRBD1. Germline assignment: CDR1 MNHEY and CDR2 SMNVEV (reference sequence). The junction had 6 bases not matched to a gene; V was cut back by 5 bases and J by 5 bases. The CDR3 length is 13 residues. DNA for the CDR3: TGTGCCAGCAGTAGGGACAGTCGGGACGAGCAGTACTTC. This encodes CASSRDSRDEQYF.